This paragraph reports one T cell receptor (beta chain). This specimen comes from a study of control samples from healthy donors and cancer patients. Using immunoSEQ multiplex PCR, the repertoire was profiled, and TCRdb retains in-frame clones only, with some absent. Of roughly 130,000 clones listed, roughly 94% are singletons. CDR1 LNHNV and CDR2 YYDKDF come from the germline V gene (reference sequence). This CDR3 has 16 amino acids. Trimming left V 0 bases short and J 7 bases short, with 13 bases between. This chain uses TRBV15 with TRBJ1-6; unclear D gene. The sample comprised blood. The clonotype was recovered from a young man in good health. The DNA of the CDR3 is TGTGCCACCAGCAGAGATGCGGTTGTGGAGAATTCACCCCTCCACTTT. It codes for CATSRDAVVENSPLHF. Drawing the rest from reference TRBV15 and TRBJ1-6, the complete variable domain is DAMVIQNPRYQVTQFGKPVTLSCSQTLNHNVMYWYQQKSSQAPKLLFHYYDKDFNNEADTPDNFQSRRPNTSFCFLDIRSPGLGDTAMYLCATSRDAVVENSPLHFGNGTRLTVT.